The present entry profiles one T cell receptor (beta chain) with its context. What it binds is not known. Employing constant-segment primers, 5'RACE generated TCR alpha and TCR beta cDNA libraries bearing sample barcodes and UMIs. One entry per CDR3 protein, called by TCRdb with MiXCR from the 5' RACE reads. Here the sample spans hundreds of thousands of distinct CDR3 sequences, roughly 20% being singletons. The data belong to a study of T-cell memory formation after mild COVID-19. Broader study findings: Clonal second-wave expansions that peaked on day 37 had unconfirmed SARS-CoV-2 specificity.

Germline V lookup: CDR1 SEHNR, CDR2 FQNEAQ (reference sequence). The CDR3 consists of 14 residues. V was pared by 3 bases and J by 4 bases, with 2 bases of the junction left unmatched. This sequence was found in an adult woman who had mild COVID-19 (a few samples of this study predate the infection). Cell type and time point are not known. The J gene is TRBJ2-1, the V gene TRBV7-9; TRBD2 matches at 8 bases. Sample: PBMCs or a T cell subset sorted from them (not recorded which). The CDR3 is CASSFQREYNEQFF. CDR3 in DNA: TGTGCCAGCAGCTTCCAGCGGGAGTACAATGAGCAGTTCTTC.